Here is one T cell receptor beta chain with its context. The source of the sample is a study of PD-L1 blockade in urothelial cancer. Across the study: When patients started atezolizumab around 2014, it was given at 1,200 mg intravenously every 3 weeks.

Each PCR reaction had synthetic TCR analog templates spiked into it. Sequencing used immunoSEQ multiplex PCR; TCRdb keeps in-frame clones, though not all of them. The sample lists roughly 56,000 clones; approximately 80% were seen once. This CDR3 is 12 amino acids long. Germline V gene data show CDR1 as SGDLS and CDR2 as YYNGEE. V was cut by 0 bases and J by 8 bases, with 8 bases left in between. The number of samples from each patient was between 1 and 8, taken pretreatment and on-treatment. This TCR came from a man between 65 and 85 years old with urothelial cancer. The source was PBMCs, collected around atezolizumab (anti-PD-L1) treatment. The rearrangement links TRBV9 to TRBJ1-1, with D unclear. The CDR3 is CASSVVEEEAFF. For the CDR3, the DNA is TGTGCCAGCAGCGTAGTTGAGGAGGAAGCTTTCTTT.